The clone carrying this T cell receptor (beta chain) was detected ten times or more. The target antigen is unknown. This specimen belongs to a study of neurological immune-mediated disorders. Unsorted libraries were prepared from 2 million PBMCs that had been stored at -80 C. Study results and caveats: In HTLV-1-associated myelopathy, TCR clonal expansion was greatest, and in multiple sclerosis it was least, below healthy controls.

CDR3 length: 15 amino acids. The V and J ends lost 3 bases and 1 base respectively, with 8 bases between them. Germline CDR1 SGHRS, CDR2 YFSETQ. The cDNA came from 5'RACE, which used 10-nucleotide random UMIs. MiXCR, run by TCRdb on the 5' RACE reads, gives a single entry per CDR3 protein. Of 80,000 to 95,000 distinct CDR3 sequences listed, approximately 3.5% are singletons. This rearrangement joins TRBV5-1 to TRBJ2-6, with unresolved D. The sequence was obtained from a woman aged 45-59 years with multiple sclerosis. Material for sequencing was PBMCs. DNA of the CDR3: TGCGCCAGCAGCTCCATCGGTTCTGGGGCCAACGTCCTGACTTTC. Residues: CASSSIGSGANVLTF.